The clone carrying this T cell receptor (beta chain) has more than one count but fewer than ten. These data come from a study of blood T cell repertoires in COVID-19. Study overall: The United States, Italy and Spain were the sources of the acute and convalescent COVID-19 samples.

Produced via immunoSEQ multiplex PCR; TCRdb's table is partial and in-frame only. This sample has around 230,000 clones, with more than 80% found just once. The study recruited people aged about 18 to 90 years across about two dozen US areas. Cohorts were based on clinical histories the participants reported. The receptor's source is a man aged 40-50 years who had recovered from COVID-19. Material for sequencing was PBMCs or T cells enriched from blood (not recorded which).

The CDR3 loop reads CASSQYQGRGTDTQYF. CDR3 coding DNA: TGTGCCAGCAGCCAATACCAGGGTCGAGGCACAGATACGCAGTATTTT. The gene calls are TRBV3-1 (or the pseudogene TRBV3-2) and TRBJ2-3, with a possible D match to TRBD1 (5 bases). The germline V and J ends were trimmed by 2 bases and 1 base, with 13 bases remaining between them. CDR3 length: 16 amino acids. The germline V gene has CDR1 LGHDT and CDR2 YNNKEL (reference sequence).